Listed below are T cell receptor beta chains from one sample, sequenced in a study of blood T cell repertoires in COVID-19. Using immunoSEQ multiplex PCR, the repertoire was profiled, and TCRdb retains in-frame clones only, with some absent. This table holds about 68,000 clones, around 82% found once. The sample comprised peripheral blood. The receptors originated from a man aged 50 to 59 with active COVID-19. Each CDR3 is given without its conserved first and last residue.

len: 14; v_gene: TRBV3-1/TRBV3-2; j_gene: TRBJ2-7; CDR3aa: ASSPQRPSGSMEQY
len: 12; v_gene: TRBV6-5; j_gene: TRBJ1-5; CDR3aa: ASAASNSNQPQH
len: 13; v_gene: TRBV4-2; j_gene: TRBJ2-7; CDR3aa: ASSQDLRGMGEQY
len: 13; v_gene: TRBV2; j_gene: TRBJ1-2; CDR3aa: ASSSRDRGNYGYT
len: 11; v_gene: TRBV5-4; j_gene: TRBJ2-5; CDR3aa: ASSPGGQETQY
len: 11; v_gene: TRBV24-1; j_gene: TRBJ1-5; CDR3aa: ATGGQANQPQH
len: 11; v_gene: TRBV27; j_gene: TRBJ1-1; CDR3aa: ASSVLVGQEAF
len: 12; v_gene: TRBV5-1; j_gene: TRBJ2-4; CDR3aa: ASSSGQPEGIQY
len: 13; v_gene: TRBV3-1/TRBV3-2; j_gene: TRBJ1-6; CDR3aa: ASSLNRGSNSPLH
len: 11; v_gene: TRBV4-3; j_gene: TRBJ2-4; CDR3aa: ASSLIGGGLQY
len: 13; v_gene: TRBV9; j_gene: TRBJ2-3; CDR3aa: ASSVGGSGADTQY
len: 11; v_gene: TRBV4-1; j_gene: TRBJ2-7; CDR3aa: ASSHGPSSEQY
len: 12; v_gene: TRBV6-1; j_gene: TRBJ2-2; CDR3aa: ASSESTTTGELF
len: 14; v_gene: TRBV6-6; j_gene: TRBJ2-7; CDR3aa: ASSYGPADALYEQY
len: 11; v_gene: TRBV2; j_gene: TRBJ1-4; CDR3aa: ASSPNGREKLF
len: 14; v_gene: TRBV6-6; j_gene: TRBJ2-1; CDR3aa: ASRPPLAGDRNEQF
len: 13; v_gene: TRBV4-1; j_gene: TRBJ2-7; CDR3aa: ASSPLAGGPYEQY
len: 9; v_gene: TRBV29-1; j_gene: TRBJ1-2; CDR3aa: SVVDTYGYT
len: 22; v_gene: TRBV15; j_gene: TRBJ2-3; CDR3aa: ATSRDYMLAGGGTLLGGTDTQY
len: 9; v_gene: TRBV27; j_gene: TRBJ2-1; CDR3aa: ASSFGLKQF
len: 13; v_gene: TRBV4-2; j_gene: TRBJ2-3; CDR3aa: ASSQARPSTDTQY
len: 10; v_gene: TRBV21-1; j_gene: TRBJ2-1; CDR3aa: ASTPGEYEQF
len: 14; v_gene: TRBV4-2; j_gene: TRBJ1-3; CDR3aa: ASSQGGALSGNTIY
len: 11; v_gene: TRBV6-1; j_gene: TRBJ1-2; CDR3aa: ASSEKRVSGYT
len: 12; v_gene: TRBV6-4; j_gene: TRBJ2-1; CDR3aa: ASRKFGTSNEQF
len: 13; v_gene: TRBV3-1/TRBV3-2; j_gene: TRBJ1-1; CDR3aa: ASSQRWVGGTEAF
len: 13; v_gene: TRBV3-1/TRBV3-2; j_gene: TRBJ2-5; CDR3aa: ASSQGQGGEETQY
len: 12; v_gene: TRBV10-3; j_gene: TRBJ2-7; CDR3aa: AISDPGHSYEQY
len: 11; v_gene: TRBV3-1/TRBV3-2; j_gene: TRBJ1-2; CDR3aa: ASSHLRNYGYT
len: 12; v_gene: TRBV24-1; j_gene: TRBJ2-4; CDR3aa: ATSDSKPKNIQY
len: 11; v_gene: TRBV10-3; j_gene: TRBJ2-7; CDR3aa: AISGQGFDEQY
len: 9; v_gene: TRBV25-1; j_gene: TRBJ1-2; CDR3aa: ASGLGGGYT
len: 12; v_gene: TRBV10-3; j_gene: TRBJ1-1; CDR3aa: AISESREHTEAF
len: 15; v_gene: TRBV7-2; j_gene: TRBJ2-3; CDR3aa: ASSWGSSGGPAGTQY
len: 14; v_gene: TRBV2; j_gene: TRBJ1-2; CDR3aa: ASSEATPTGGYGYT
len: 12; v_gene: TRBV10-3; j_gene: TRBJ2-3; CDR3aa: AISLTSGTDTQY
len: 13; v_gene: TRBV5-1; j_gene: TRBJ2-1; CDR3aa: ASSRIYRGDNEQF
len: 12; v_gene: TRBV10-3; j_gene: TRBJ2-4; CDR3aa: AISDPMAKNIQY
len: 12; v_gene: TRBV5-1; j_gene: TRBJ2-1; CDR3aa: ASSFLAGDNEQF
len: 13; v_gene: TRBV6-2/TRBV6-3; j_gene: TRBJ1-2; CDR3aa: ASSQPGQGATGYT
len: 13; v_gene: TRBV18; j_gene: TRBJ1-5; CDR3aa: ASSPINYGNQPQH
len: 14; v_gene: TRBV3-1/TRBV3-2; j_gene: TRBJ1-5; CDR3aa: ASSQDYPGVDQPQH
len: 11; v_gene: TRBV10-1; j_gene: TRBJ1-2; CDR3aa: ASSTGKNYGYT
len: 11; v_gene: TRBV19; j_gene: TRBJ1-2; CDR3aa: ASRQGAAYGYT
len: 12; v_gene: TRBV18; j_gene: TRBJ2-7; CDR3aa: ASSSSGSAYEQY
len: 12; v_gene: TRBV5-4; j_gene: TRBJ1-2; CDR3aa: ASSLAPQGDGYT
len: 15; v_gene: TRBV25-1; j_gene: TRBJ1-2; CDR3aa: ASSAFRGQGANYGYT
len: 11; v_gene: TRBV7-6; j_gene: TRBJ2-2; CDR3aa: ASSYLYTGELF